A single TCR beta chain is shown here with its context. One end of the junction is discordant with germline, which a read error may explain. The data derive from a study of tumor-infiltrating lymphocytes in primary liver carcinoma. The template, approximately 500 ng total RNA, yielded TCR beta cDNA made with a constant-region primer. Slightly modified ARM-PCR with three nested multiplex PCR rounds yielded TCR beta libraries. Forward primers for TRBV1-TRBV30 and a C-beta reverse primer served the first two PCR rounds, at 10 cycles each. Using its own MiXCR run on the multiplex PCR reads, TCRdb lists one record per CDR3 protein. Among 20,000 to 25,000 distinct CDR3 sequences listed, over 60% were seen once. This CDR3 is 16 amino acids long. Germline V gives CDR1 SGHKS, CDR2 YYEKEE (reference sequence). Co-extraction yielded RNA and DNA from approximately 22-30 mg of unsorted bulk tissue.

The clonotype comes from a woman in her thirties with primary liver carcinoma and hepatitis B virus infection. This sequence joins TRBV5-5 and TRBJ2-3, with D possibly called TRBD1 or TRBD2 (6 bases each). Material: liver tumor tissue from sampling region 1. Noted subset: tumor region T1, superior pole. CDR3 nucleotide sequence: TGTGCCAGCAGCTTTGTCGCGGAGGGGGGCAAAGATACACAGTATTTT. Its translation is CASSFVAEGGKDTQYF.